These 15 T cell receptor beta chains were sequenced from one sample in a study of glioma-infiltrating T cells after dendritic cell vaccination. Some clones are missing from TCRdb's copy, which holds only in-frame ones; the method was immunoSEQ multiplex PCR. Seen here are 65,000 or so clones, approximately 86% observed once, and the top ten hold 9.5% to 13%. Described time point: after dendritic cell vaccination, including at tumor progression/relapse. The sequenced sample was blood, obtained after dendritic cell vaccination. These receptors all come from a human donor with glioblastoma.

The genes are TRBV18 and TRBJ2-1; no reliable D call. This CDR3 contains 14 residues. In germline, CDR1 is KGHSH, CDR2 LQKENI. Trimming took 0 bases from V and 4 from J, leaving 7 bases between them. The CDR3 DNA follows: TGTGCCAGCTCACCACCGTCCCGTTACAATGAGCAGTTCTTC. It codes for CASSPPSRYNEQFF.

In its sample, this clone was seen a few times. The V and J genes are TRBV6-1 and TRBJ2-7; 8 positions match TRBD1. CDR1 is MNHNS and CDR2 is SASEGT in the germline V gene. CDR3 length equals 14 residues. The J segment lost 5 bases and the V segment lost 6 bases, leaving 9 bases of the junction unmatched. The CDR3 here is CASRGTQGGDEQYF. The CDR3 DNA is TGTGCCAGCAGAGGGACACAGGGGGGCGACGAGCAGTACTTC.

The chain couples TRBV10-1 to TRBJ2-1, with 12 positions matching TRBD2. The CDR3 spans 14 residues. V lost 4 bases, J lost 7 bases, and 2 bases stayed unmatched. Per germline, CDR1 WNHNN and CDR2 SYGVQD (reference sequence). CDR3 nucleotides: TGCGCCAGCAGTGGACTAGCGGGGGATAATGAGCAGTTCTTC. Its protein product is CASSGLAGDNEQFF.

The rearrangement uses TRBV5-1 and TRBJ2-5, with 16 bases lining up with TRBD2. The CDR3 contains 15 residues. V lost 4 bases, J lost 6 bases, and 3 bases stayed unmatched. CDR1 and CDR2 (germline): SGHRS, YFSETQ. The CDR3 loop reads CASSEGLAGGKTQYF. As DNA, the CDR3 is TGCGCCAGCAGCGAGGGACTAGCGGGGGGGAAGACCCAGTACTTC.

The chain joins TRBV14 to TRBJ2-7, with no clear D. The germline V gene has CDR1 SGHDN and CDR2 FVKESK. Trimming left V 4 bases short and J 7 bases short, with 14 bases between. The CDR3 totals 13 residues. The DNA for the CDR3 is TGTGCCAGCAGCCCCGACGGGTGGTTTGAGCAGTACTTC. It is translated as CASSPDGWFEQYF.

The V call is TRBV27, the J call TRBJ1-2; 9 nucleotides line up with TRBD1. With V trimmed by 5 bases and J by 3 bases, 4 bases remained unmatched. The CDR3 is 14 amino acids. Germline lookup yields CDR1 MNHEY and CDR2 SMNVEV (reference sequence). Here the CDR3 DNA reads TGTGCCAGCAGTAGAACAGGGGGCGACTATGGCTACACCTTC. As protein: CASSRTGGDYGYTF.

V is TRBV2 and J is TRBJ1-1; D call uncertain. The V gene's germline CDR1 is SNHLY and CDR2 FYNNEI. V lost 6 bases and J 1 base, leaving 12 bases between the germline ends. The CDR3 is 14 amino acids. The CDR3, as DNA: TGTGCCAGCAGCCTTGAACATACGAACACTGAAGCTTTCTTT. It encodes CASSLEHTNTEAFF. Drawing the rest from reference TRBV2 and TRBJ1-1, the complete variable domain is EPEVTQTPSHQVTQMGQEVILRCVPISNHLYFYWYRQILGQKVEFLVSFYNNEISEKSEIFDDQFSVERPDGSNFTLKIRSTKLEDSAMYFCASSLEHTNTEAFFGQGTRLTVV.

This chain uses TRBV30 with TRBJ2-3; the match to TRBD2 covers 10 bases. The CDR3 consists of 14 residues. V lost 4 bases and J lost 1; bases outside the gene matches: 2. The germline CDR1 and CDR2 sequences are GTSNPN and SVGIG (reference sequence). The CDR3 is CAWTLAGGTDTQYF. The CDR3 coding sequence is TGTGCCTGGACGCTAGCGGGGGGCACAGATACGCAGTATTTT.

V usage is TRBV2 and J usage is TRBJ1-5; 9 bases are a match to TRBD1. The CDR3 is made up of 16 amino acids. V gave up 4 bases and J gave up 6 bases; unmatched junction bases: 10. CDR1 SNHLY and CDR2 FYNNEI come from the germline V gene. DNA of the CDR3: TGTGCCAGCAGTGTTCGGACAGGGGACCCTAGTCAGCCCCAGCATTTT. It yields the protein CASSVRTGDPSQPQHF.

V gene TRBV19 combines with J gene TRBJ1-5, with no clear D. From germline, CDR1 is LNHDA and CDR2 SQIVND (reference sequence). The ends were cut back, 7 bases at V and 4 bases at J, with 17 bases in the middle. The length of the CDR3 is 15 residues. The CDR3 reads CASTRRVADNQPQHF. DNA for the CDR3: TGTGCCAGTACCCGCCGGGTGGCAGATAATCAGCCCCAGCATTTT.

The gene calls are TRBV10-3 and TRBJ2-7; weak D call: TRBD1 (6 bases). V lost 3 bases and J lost 6, with 9 bases in between. This CDR3 region has 12 residues. Per germline, CDR1 ENHRY and CDR2 SYGVKD. CDR3 sequence (DNA): TGTGCCATCAGTGACGACAGGAGCGAGCAGTACTTC. Protein: CAISDDRSEQYF.

The V and J genes are TRBV7-9 and TRBJ2-6, with 7 bases identical to TRBD1. CDR3 length: 15 amino acids. V lost 7 bases and J lost 6; bases outside the gene matches: 9. Per germline, CDR1 SEHNR and CDR2 FQNEAQ (reference sequence). The CDR3 bases are TGTGCCAGCAATCAGGGGGACATGACGGCCAACGTCCTGACTTTC. As protein: CASNQGDMTANVLTF.

The V and J genes are TRBV5-1 and TRBJ2-1; perhaps TRBD2 as D (7 bases). The germline V gene has CDR1 SGHRS and CDR2 YFSETQ. The CDR3 runs 15 residues. Trimming cost V 0 bases and J 5 bases, with 12 bases left between them. The CDR3 loop is CASSLARGGNNEQFF. The DNA of the CDR3 is TGCGCCAGCAGCTTGGCGAGGGGGGGTAACAATGAGCAGTTCTTC.

V gene TRBV11-2 combines with J gene TRBJ2-7, with TRBD1 identical over 9 bases. This CDR3 spans 14 amino acids. V dropped 3 bases and J dropped 7; count of bases not matched to a gene: 7. The germline V gene encodes CDR1 SGHAT and CDR2 FQNNGV. CDR3 DNA: TGTGCCAGCAGCTTGGGACAGGGATTTCGGGAGCAGTACTTC. The encoded protein is CASSLGQGFREQYF.

The chain joins TRBV5-4 to TRBJ2-1, with 9 bases fitting TRBD1. V was pared by 4 bases and J by 9 bases, with 11 bases of the junction left unmatched. Germline V gene data show CDR1 as SGHNT and CDR2 as YYREEE (reference sequence). The CDR3 extends over 15 amino acids. In nucleotides, the CDR3 is TGTGCCAGCAGCACAGGGACAGGGAGTTGGGGTGAGCAGTTCTTC. This encodes CASSTGTGSWGEQFF. The whole variable domain, filled in from reference TRBV5-4 and TRBJ2-1, reads ETGVTQSPTHLIKTRGQQVTLRCSSQSGHNTVSWYQQALGQGPQFIFQYYREEENGRGNFPPRFSGLQFPNYSSELNVNALELDDSALYLCASSTGTGSWGEQFFGPGTRLTVL.